This TCR beta chain is from a study of blood T cell repertoires in COVID-19. Study-level background: Samples of COVID-19 (acute and convalescent) were obtained from the United States, Italy and Spain.

Sequenced by immunoSEQ multiplex PCR; TCRdb stores in-frame clones only, minus some. The sample includes around 430,000 clones, around nine tenths of them seen just once. The germline V gene has CDR1 SGHRS and CDR2 YFSETQ. The J segment lost 9 bases and the V segment lost 2 bases, leaving 11 bases of the junction unmatched. The CDR3 loop spans 16 amino acids. The TCR comes from a woman between 45 and 60 years old who had recovered from COVID-19. The chain joins TRBV5-1 to TRBJ1-6; 7 bases fit TRBD1. Sequences were obtained from PBMCs or T cells enriched from blood (not recorded which). The CDR3 spells CASSFRGRSGGSPLHF. For the CDR3, the DNA is TGCGCCAGCAGCTTCAGGGGGAGGTCCGGGGGTTCACCCCTCCACTTT.